This TCR beta chain was identified in a study of blood T cell repertoires in COVID-19. Across the whole study: Material from acute and convalescent COVID-19 was sourced from the United States, Italy and Spain. Sources were T cells, B-cell-depleted T cells, or PBMCs; the material itself was cDNA or gDNA.

Cohort assignment relied on participant-reported clinical history. This CDR3 has 13 amino acids. Trimming took 5 bases from V and 3 from J, leaving 10 bases between them. Germline CDR1 and CDR2: SQVTM and ANQGSEA. This clone was counted between two and nine times. Methods used by the authors: Nucleated cell counts were estimated from reference gene primer amplification. Some clones are missing from TCRdb's copy, which holds only in-frame ones; the method was immunoSEQ multiplex PCR. For V, J and clone size, that table is used; D and trimming come from the DNA. The profile covers about 200,000 clones, with about 84% appearing a single time and around 5.7% taken by the ten largest.

This TCR came from a man between 35 and 55 years old with acute COVID-19. The sample taken for sequencing was PBMCs or T cells enriched from blood (not recorded which). The chain joins TRBV29-1 to TRBJ1-4; weak D call: TRBD1 (5 bases). CDR3 coding DNA: TGCAGCGTTTTTTGGGGGGCTAATGAAAAACTGTTTTTT. Its translation is CSVFWGANEKLFF.